The 7 T cell receptor beta chains presented below share a single source sample, sequenced in a study of cytomegalovirus exposure and HLA in healthy donors. Measured with immunoSEQ multiplex PCR; TCRdb has only the in-frame clones, and not every one. The sample lists 300,000 to 350,000 clones; over 75% were seen once. The sample was PBMCs. All receptors derive from a young man in good health and CMV-seronegative.

V usage is TRBV6-1 and J usage is TRBJ1-3, with TRBD1 matching over 8 bases. J was trimmed by 3 bases and V by 6 bases; bases with no gene match: 1. The length of the CDR3 is 13 residues. Germline lookup yields CDR1 MNHNS and CDR2 SASEGT. CDR3 nucleotide sequence: TGTGCCAGCAGACAGGGGGGTGGAAACACCATATATTTT. Amino acid sequence: CASRQGGGNTIYF.

This chain joins TRBV6-5 and TRBJ2-6, with no clear D. The CDR3 has 13 residues. Germline assignment: CDR1 MNHEY and CDR2 SVGAGI. Trimming removed 6 bases from V and 3 bases from J, with 6 bases in between. As DNA, the CDR3 is TGTGCCAGCAGCGTTCGTGGGGCCAACGTCCTGACTTTC. Its protein product is CASSVRGANVLTF.

The gene calls are TRBV4-1 and TRBJ2-7; perhaps TRBD2 as D (6 bases). V shed 4 bases and J shed 0 bases, with 16 bases lying between them. This CDR3 contains 16 residues. CDR1 and CDR2 (germline): MGHRA, YSYEKL. The CDR3 reads CASSPNARGLSYEQYF. The CDR3 bases are TGCGCCAGCAGCCCCAACGCTCGGGGACTCTCCTACGAGCAGTACTTC.

J is TRBJ1-2 and V is TRBV6-5, with 7 positions matching TRBD1. With 7 bases clipped from V and 3 bases from J, the junction kept 8 bases outside the gene matches. The germline CDR1 and CDR2 sequences are MNHEY and SVGAGI. The CDR3 extends over 14 amino acids. CDR3 nucleotide sequence: TGTGCCAGCAAAGTTCGGGGACAGCACTATGGCTACACCTTC. Amino acids: CASKVRGQHYGYTF.

The rearrangement joins TRBV5-6 to TRBJ2-5, with TRBD2 matching over 7 bases. Germline CDR1 and CDR2: SGHDT and YYEEEE. This CDR3 spans 14 amino acids. V shed 2 bases and J 6 bases; nucleotides not matched to a gene: 7. The CDR3, as DNA: TGTGCCAGCAGCTTTTGGGGGGGAGGAAAGACCCAGTACTTC. It translates to CASSFWGGGKTQYF.

This clone was counted only a few times. This chain connects TRBV5-1 to TRBJ1-2; maybe TRBD1 (5 bases). CDR1 is SGHRS and CDR2 is YFSETQ in the germline V gene. This CDR3 region has 13 residues. Trimming removed 0 bases at V and 7 bases at J, with 10 bases between. In DNA, the CDR3 is TGCGCCAGCAGCTTGGAGGGGTTAGCTGGCTACACCTTC. It translates to CASSLEGLAGYTF.

This sequence joins TRBV6-6 and TRBJ2-5, with D possibly being TRBD2 (6 bases). The length of the CDR3 is 15 residues. The germline V gene encodes CDR1 MNHNY and CDR2 SVGAGI (reference sequence). V lost 5 bases, J lost 1 base, and 14 bases lay in between. The CDR3 spells CASSLWGESQETQYF. The DNA for the CDR3 is TGTGCCAGCAGTCTGTGGGGGGAGAGCCAAGAGACCCAGTACTTC.